The T cell receptor beta chain described here comes from a study of CD8 T cells in ankylosing spondylitis. TCRdb analysed the 5' RACE reads with MiXCR anew, one entry per CDR3 protein. The sample has roughly 450,000 distinct CDR3 sequences; roughly 25% are singletons. Points on this clonotype: What it binds is not known.

Findings of the study overall: The study identified a TCR beta motif of several highly homologous variants that appeared characteristic of ankylosing spondylitis blood. With a CD8+ phenotype, disease-linked clones were relatively rare in peripheral blood.

The V and J ends lost 5 bases and 2 bases respectively, with 14 bases between them. This CDR3 contains 15 residues. Germline assignment: CDR1 MDHEN and CDR2 SYDVKM. The rearrangement joins TRBV28 to TRBJ2-3; TRBD1 might be the D (6 bases). The clonotype was recovered from a male donor with ankylosing spondylitis. Sequences were obtained from blood, either unsorted or a sorted T cell fraction (not recorded which). The CDR3 bases are TGTGCCAGCAGTCGAACGGGACACCTCACAGATACGCAGTATTTT. The encoded protein is CASSRTGHLTDTQYF.